This passage covers 5 T cell receptor beta chains from one sample sequenced in a study of shared clonotypes between healthy human individuals (dated by TCRdb to the early 2020s). Library preparation employed the immunoSEQ multiplex PCR assay. TCRdb carries this immuneACCESS record with in-frame sequences only. Its versions omit some clonotypes, under half of them owing to an unresolved V gene in the studies checked, with the rest unexplained. In all, the sample holds approximately 2.5 million clones, and 80% to 95% of those were seen once. Around 0.4% of the sample goes to the ten largest clones. Material for sequencing was naive CD4+ T cells from PBMCs. The intended sense of this specimen's cell subset or site label: CD45RA+ positively selected. The receptors originated from a man aged 18 to 35 in good health. Some clones in this sample may be carry-over from other donors' samples.

In the case of this clone: Other DNA variants within this sample encode the same CDR3. This chain connects TRBV28 to TRBJ2-5; D not resolved. CDR3 length equals 13 residues. Trimming cost V 2 bases and J 2 bases, with 6 bases left between them. The germline CDR1 and CDR2 sequences are MDHEN and SYDVKM. The CDR3 DNA reads TGTGCCAGCAGTTTAGACAAACAAGAGACCCAGTACTTC. This encodes CASSLDKQETQYF.

The V gene is TRBV4-1, the J gene TRBJ2-3; D perhaps matches TRBD2 (7 bases). The CDR3 spans 16 residues. In germline, CDR1 is MGHRA, CDR2 YSYEKL. V was pared by 2 bases and J by 4 bases, with 16 bases between. CDR3: CASSQWGRGSADTQYF. DNA of the CDR3: TGCGCCAGCAGCCAATGGGGGCGCGGGAGTGCAGATACGCAGTATTTT.

V gene TRBV5-1 combines with J gene TRBJ2-1; D is possibly TRBD1 or TRBD2 (5 bases each). The CDR3 loop spans 13 amino acids. Trimming stripped 4 bases from V and 5 bases from J, with 10 bases between. CDR1 and CDR2 from the germline V gene are SGHRS and YFSETQ. CDR3 DNA: TGCGCCAGCAGCAAGGGACCCCACAATGAGCAGTTCTTC. Residues: CASSKGPHNEQFF.

The chain uses TRBV7-2 and TRBJ1-1; D gene unclear. Germline CDR1 is SGHTA and CDR2 is FQGNSA. V lost 4 bases, J lost 11 bases, and 14 bases lay in between. The CDR3 has 12 residues. As DNA, the CDR3 is TGTGCCAGCAGCTCGTGGGCGGGCGCGGCTTTCTTT. Its protein product is CASSSWAGAAFF.

A note on this clone: One end of the junction varies from germline; a read error may be responsible. The rearrangement links TRBV6-6 to TRBJ2-7; TRBD1 matches at 9 bases. In germline, CDR1 is MNHNY, CDR2 SVGAGI (reference sequence). The CDR3 is 13 residues long. This CDR3 is CASSYRWDRAGHF. The CDR3 DNA reads as TGTGCCAGCAGTTACCGGTGGGACAGGGCTGGTCACTTC.